A selection of T cell receptor beta chains follows, all from one sample in a study of OX40 agonist ivuxolimab in advanced cancers. Libraries were prepared by immunoSEQ multiplex PCR; TCRdb keeps only in-frame clonotypes and omits some of them. Of just under 60,000 clones in the sample, approximately 91% were seen once. Sequenced material: CD4+ or CD8+ T cells sorted from blood, taken in a trial of the OX40 agonist ivuxolimab. Source of these receptors: an adult with an advanced solid tumor such as melanoma, head and neck, liver or kidney cancer. The CDR3 runs from the conserved cysteine through the conserved F or W. A D gene is named only where the DNA matches it firmly. Not every row has a clone size; where given, it reads once, few, many or a size class.

abundance,d_gene,j_gene,v_gene,CDR3nt,CDR3aa
.,TRBD2,TRBJ2-2,TRBV27,TGTGCCAGCAGTTTAAGGGGACTAGCAAGCACCGGGGAGCTGTTTTTT,CASSLRGLASTGELFF
.,TRBD1,TRBJ2-7,TRBV10-3,TGTGCCATCAGTGAGTTTCAGGGGGCGCGAGAGCAGTACTTC,CAISEFQGAREQYF
.,TRBD1,TRBJ2-4,TRBV19,TGTGCCAGTAGTGAAGGACACGACAGGGGTTACATTCAGTACTTC,CASSEGHDRGYIQYF
.,.,TRBJ1-2,TRBV4-1,TGCGCCAGCAGCCAAGATTCAGGCGGGAACTATGGCTACACCTTC,CASSQDSGGNYGYTF
.,.,TRBJ2-7,TRBV4-2,TGTGCCAGCAGCCAAGATCTAGGGTTACCGAGTCCGGGCGAGCAGTACTTC,CASSQDLGLPSPGEQYF
.,.,TRBJ2-3,TRBV10-3,TGTGCCATCAGTGATGCCCCAGGGACCACAGATACGCAGTATTTT,CAISDAPGTTDTQYF
.,TRBD2,TRBJ2-7,TRBV19,TGTGCCAGTAGTATAGGCAGCGGGAGATCGTACGAGCAGTACTTC,CASSIGSGRSYEQYF
.,TRBD2,TRBJ2-3,TRBV7-9,TGTGCCAGCAGCTTAGCCCCTAGGACTAGCCTAAGCACAGATACGCAGTATTTT,CASSLAPRTSLSTDTQYF
.,TRBD2,TRBJ2-1,TRBV6-5,TGTGCCAGCAGCCCTCTAGCGGAGCCCTACAATGAGCAGTTCTTC,CASSPLAEPYNEQFF
.,.,TRBJ2-2,TRBV2,TGTGCCACTACGGAGGGAACCGGGGAGCTGTTTTTT,CATTEGTGELFF
.,.,TRBJ1-2,TRBV6-6,TGTGCCAGCAGTTACAGGGGAGAGGGATATGGCTACACCTTC,CASSYRGEGYGYTF
medium-sized,.,TRBJ1-4,TRBV4-1,TGCGCCAGCAGCCAAGAAGGGAGGGGAACTGAAAAACTGTTTTTT,CASSQEGRGTEKLFF
.,.,TRBJ2-1,TRBV7-9,TGTGCCAGCAGCTTAGCTCGAGGGAATGAGCAGTTCTTC,CASSLARGNEQFF
once,.,TRBJ2-5,TRBV2,TGTGCCAGCAGTGAAGATTTGGACCTGGGCGAGACCCAGTACTTC,CASSEDLDLGETQYF
.,TRBD1,TRBJ1-2,TRBV5-6,TGTGCCAGCAGCCTCGGGGGCAGGGGGCCACTAGACTATGGCTACACCTTC,CASSLGGRGPLDYGYTF
.,.,TRBJ2-3,TRBV14,TGTGCCAGCAGCCAAGATCAGCTCCCAGATACGCAGTATTTT,CASSQDQLPDTQYF
once,TRBD2,TRBJ2-7,TRBV4-3,TGCGCCAGCAGCCAAGATTCACCAGCGGGAGTTGAGCAGTACTTC,CASSQDSPAGVEQYF
.,TRBD2,TRBJ2-7,TRBV27,TGTGCCAGCAGTTTAGCGGGGGGAGAGCAGTACTTC,CASSLAGGEQYF
.,TRBD1,TRBJ1-1,TRBV4-3,TGCGCCAGCAGCCAAGTTAACAGGGGGATGGAGAACACTGAAGCTTTCTTT,CASSQVNRGMENTEAFF
once,TRBD2,TRBJ2-1,TRBV15,TGTGCCACCCTTCATCTCGGGACTAGCGGTTACAATGAGCAGTTCTTC,CATLHLGTSGYNEQFF
.,.,TRBJ2-3,TRBV19,TGTGCCAGTAGTATAGCCCTCGGGGATCCACGCACAGATACGCAGTATTTT,CASSIALGDPRTDTQYF
.,TRBD1,TRBJ2-7,TRBV19,TGTGCCAGTAGTGTAGGGACAGGGGGCTTCTACGAGCAGTACTTC,CASSVGTGGFYEQYF
.,TRBD1,TRBJ2-1,TRBV11-3,TGTGCCAGCAGCGCCGACAGGGGCAATGAGCAGTTCTTC,CASSADRGNEQFF
.,.,TRBJ2-3,TRBV11-2,TGTGCCAGCAGCTTACGTGTCGCAGCTAGCACAGATACGCAGTATTTT,CASSLRVAASTDTQYF
.,.,TRBJ2-1,TRBV7-3,TGTGCCAGCAGCTATATAGGCAATGAGCAGTTCTTC,CASSYIGNEQFF
.,TRBD2,TRBJ2-3,TRBV5-6,TGTGCCAGCAGGCCTCCCCTAGCGGAGAGCACAGATACGCAGTATTTT,CASRPPLAESTDTQYF
.,.,TRBJ2-1,TRBV7-3,TGTGCCAGCAGCTTAAACGCCTACAATGAGCAGTTCTTC,CASSLNAYNEQFF
.,.,TRBJ1-1,TRBV7-6,TGTGCCAGCAGCCGAGACGGACGTATGAACACTGAAGCTTTCTTT,CASSRDGRMNTEAFF
few,.,TRBJ2-2,TRBV27,TGTGCCAGCCCACGAGGGGGGGTCACCGGGGAGCTGTTTTTT,CASPRGGVTGELFF
few,TRBD1,TRBJ2-7,TRBV11-2,TGTGCCAGCAGCTCAATAAACAGGGGTGTCACCTACGAGCAGTACTTC,CASSSINRGVTYEQYF
once,.,TRBJ2-1,TRBV5-4,TGTGCCAGCAGCTTGGGCGGGAATGAGCAGTTCTTC,CASSLGGNEQFF
.,TRBD2,TRBJ2-2,TRBV9,TGTGCCAGCAGCGCCCGGTATAGCGGGAGTAAAAACACCGGGGAGCTGTTTTTT,CASSARYSGSKNTGELFF
.,TRBD2,TRBJ2-1,TRBV27,TGTGCCAGCAGTTCCCGACTAGCGGGAGGGCCGTGGAATGAGCAGTTCTTC,CASSSRLAGGPWNEQFF
.,TRBD2,TRBJ2-7,TRBV2,TGTGCCAGCAGCACCGACTGGACTAGCGGAATTTCCTACGAGCAGTACTTC,CASSTDWTSGISYEQYF
.,TRBD2,TRBJ2-3,TRBV4-3,TGCGCCAGCTCCGATGCGGGAGGGCCCACAGATACGCAGTATTTT,CASSDAGGPTDTQYF
.,TRBD2,TRBJ2-7,TRBV28,TGTGCCAGCAGTCCTAGCGGGAGCTACGAGCAGTACTTC,CASSPSGSYEQYF
.,.,TRBJ1-3,TRBV6-6,TGTGCCAGCGGCGAACTAGGAAACACCATATATTTT,CASGELGNTIYF
.,TRBD2,TRBJ2-2,TRBV19,TGTGCCAGTAGTATCAGTAGACTAGCGGGAGGGCCGATCACCGGGGAGCTGTTTTTT,CASSISRLAGGPITGELFF
.,.,TRBJ2-5,TRBV7-2,TGTGCCAGCAGCCGGAGCAATTGGCGGGTTCAAGAGACCCAGTACTTC,CASSRSNWRVQETQYF
.,TRBD1,TRBJ2-7,TRBV2,TGTGCCAGCAGTGTTCCCGAGGACAGGTACGACTACGAGCAGTACTTC,CASSVPEDRYDYEQYF
.,.,TRBJ2-7,TRBV27,TGTGCCAGCAGTTTCGCCAGTACCTACGAGCAGTACTTC,CASSFASTYEQYF
.,.,TRBJ1-5,TRBV2,TGTGCCAGCAGTGGAGGACAGACGAATCAGCCCCAGCATTTT,CASSGGQTNQPQHF
.,.,TRBJ2-7,TRBV18,TGTGCCAGCTCACCATCTCCCAGGGGATCCTACGAGCAGTACTTC,CASSPSPRGSYEQYF
.,.,TRBJ2-2,TRBV11-2,TGTGCCAGCACCTGGGGGATGATATCGAACACCGGGGAGCTGTTTTTT,CASTWGMISNTGELFF
.,.,TRBJ2-7,TRBV7-9,TGTGCCAGCAGCCCAACCGGGTACGAGCAGTACTTC,CASSPTGYEQYF
.,.,TRBJ2-1,TRBV9,TGTGCCAGCGGCGCCGGGGACCATCCGAAGGAGCAGTTCTTC,CASGAGDHPKEQFF
.,TRBD2,TRBJ2-3,TRBV28,TGTGCCAGCAGTTTTGGGATTCGGCTAGCGGGAGGGGAAGTGGATACGCAGTATTTT,CASSFGIRLAGGEVDTQYF
.,.,TRBJ2-3,TRBV7-2,TGTGCCAGCAGCACTCTAGCGAACACAGATACGCAGTATTTT,CASSTLANTDTQYF
.,.,TRBJ2-2,TRBV27,TGTGCCAGCAGAGGCAATTCCGGGCCCAGGGTCGTCGGGGAGCTGTTTTTT,CASRGNSGPRVVGELFF
.,.,TRBJ2-1,TRBV7-9,TGTGCCAGCAGCTTAGAGGTTACCGGGACAAACTACAATGAGCAGTTCTTC,CASSLEVTGTNYNEQFF